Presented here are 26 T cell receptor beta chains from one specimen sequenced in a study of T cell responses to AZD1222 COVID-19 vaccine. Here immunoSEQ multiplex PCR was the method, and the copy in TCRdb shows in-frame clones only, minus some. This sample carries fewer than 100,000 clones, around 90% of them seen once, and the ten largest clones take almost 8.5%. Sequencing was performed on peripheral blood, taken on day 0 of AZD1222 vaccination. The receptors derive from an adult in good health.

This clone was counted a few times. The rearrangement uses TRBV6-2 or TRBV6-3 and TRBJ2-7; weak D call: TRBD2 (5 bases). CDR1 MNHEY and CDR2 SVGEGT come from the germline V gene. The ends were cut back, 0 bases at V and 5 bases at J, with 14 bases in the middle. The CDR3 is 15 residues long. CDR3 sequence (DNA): TGTGCCAGCAGTTACTCGATTGCGGGTGCTAACGAGCAGTACTTC. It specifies CASSYSIAGANEQYF.

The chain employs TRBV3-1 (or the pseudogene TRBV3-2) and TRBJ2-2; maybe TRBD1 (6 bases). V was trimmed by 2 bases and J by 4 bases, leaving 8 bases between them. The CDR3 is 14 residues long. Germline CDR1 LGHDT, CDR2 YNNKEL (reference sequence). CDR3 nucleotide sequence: TGTGCCAGCAGCCAAATGGGGGCCACCGGGGAGCTGTTTTTT. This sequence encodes CASSQMGATGELFF.

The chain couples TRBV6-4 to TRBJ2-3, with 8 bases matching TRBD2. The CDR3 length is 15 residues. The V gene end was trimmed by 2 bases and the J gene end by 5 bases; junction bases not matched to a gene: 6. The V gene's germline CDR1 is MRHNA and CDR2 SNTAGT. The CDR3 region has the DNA TGTGCCAGCAGTGACACCGCGGGGGGCAGAGATACGCAGTATTTT. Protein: CASSDTAGGRDTQYF.

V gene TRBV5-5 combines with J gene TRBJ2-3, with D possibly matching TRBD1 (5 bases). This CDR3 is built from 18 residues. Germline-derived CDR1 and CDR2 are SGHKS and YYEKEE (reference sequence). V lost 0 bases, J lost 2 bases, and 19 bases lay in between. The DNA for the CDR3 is TGTGCCAGCAGCTTGGTGGGGCTGGGAACAGGATACACAGATACGCAGTATTTT. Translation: CASSLVGLGTGYTDTQYF.

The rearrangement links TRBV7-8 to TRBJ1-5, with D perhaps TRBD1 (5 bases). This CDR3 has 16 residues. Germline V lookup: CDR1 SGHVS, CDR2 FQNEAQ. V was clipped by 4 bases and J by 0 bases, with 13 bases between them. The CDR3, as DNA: TGTGCCAGCAGCTCCCAGGGTTTGTATAGCAATCAGCCCCAGCATTTT. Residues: CASSSQGLYSNQPQHF.

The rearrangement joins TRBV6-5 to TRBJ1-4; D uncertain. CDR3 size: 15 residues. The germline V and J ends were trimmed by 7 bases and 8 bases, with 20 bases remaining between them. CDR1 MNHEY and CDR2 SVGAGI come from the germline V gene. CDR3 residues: CASKGLAPVGEKLFF. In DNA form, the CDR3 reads TGTGCCAGCAAAGGACTTGCGCCGGTAGGGGAAAAACTGTTTTTT.

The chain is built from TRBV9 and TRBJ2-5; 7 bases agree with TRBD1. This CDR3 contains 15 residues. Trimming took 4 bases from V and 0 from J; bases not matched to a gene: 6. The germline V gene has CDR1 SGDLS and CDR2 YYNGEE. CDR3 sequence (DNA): TGTGCCAGCAGCCTTGGAACAGGGGACCAAGAGACCCAGTACTTC. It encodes CASSLGTGDQETQYF. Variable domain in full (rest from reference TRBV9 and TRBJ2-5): DSGVTQTPKHLITATGQRVTLRCSPRSGDLSVYWYQQSLDQGLQFLIQYYNGEERAKGNILERFSAQQFPDLHSELNLSSLELGDSALYFCASSLGTGDQETQYFGPGTRLLVL.

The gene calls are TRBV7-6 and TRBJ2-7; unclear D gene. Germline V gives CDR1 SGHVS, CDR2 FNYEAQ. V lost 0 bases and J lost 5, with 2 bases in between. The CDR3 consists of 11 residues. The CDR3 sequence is CASSLADEQYF. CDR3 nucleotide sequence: TGTGCCAGCAGCTTAGCGGACGAGCAGTACTTC.

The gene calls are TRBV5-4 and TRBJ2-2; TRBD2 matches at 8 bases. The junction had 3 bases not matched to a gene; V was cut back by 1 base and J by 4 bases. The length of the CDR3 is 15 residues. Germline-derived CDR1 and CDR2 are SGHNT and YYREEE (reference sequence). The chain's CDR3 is CASSLRRGATGELFF. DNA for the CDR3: TGTGCCAGCAGCTTGAGGCGGGGGGCCACCGGGGAGCTGTTTTTT.

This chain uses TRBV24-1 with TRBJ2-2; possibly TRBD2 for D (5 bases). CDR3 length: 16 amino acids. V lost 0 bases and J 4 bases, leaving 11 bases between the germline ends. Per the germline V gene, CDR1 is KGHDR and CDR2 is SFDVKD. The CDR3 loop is CATSDLQFGGTGELFF. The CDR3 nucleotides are TGTGCCACCAGTGATTTGCAATTTGGAGGCACCGGGGAGCTGTTTTTT.

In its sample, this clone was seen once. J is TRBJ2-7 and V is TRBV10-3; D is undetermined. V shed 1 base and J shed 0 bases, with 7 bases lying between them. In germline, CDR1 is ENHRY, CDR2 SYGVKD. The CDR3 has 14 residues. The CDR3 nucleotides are TGTGCCATCAGTGAGTATGAGAGCTCCTACGAGCAGTACTTC. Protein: CAISEYESSYEQYF.

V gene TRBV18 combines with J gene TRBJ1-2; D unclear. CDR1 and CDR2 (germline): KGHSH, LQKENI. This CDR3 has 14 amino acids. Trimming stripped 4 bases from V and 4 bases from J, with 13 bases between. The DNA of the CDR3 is TGTGCCAGCTCACGCGGAACGGATCGCTATGGCTACACCTTC. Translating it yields CASSRGTDRYGYTF.

The CDR3 DNA sequence: TGTGCCAGCAGTTTATGGACAACTGGGGCCAACGTCCTGACTTTC. Amino acid sequence: CASSLWTTGANVLTF. The V call is TRBV2, the J call TRBJ2-6; the D gene is possibly TRBD1 (5 bases). The CDR3 is 15 amino acids. Per the germline V gene, CDR1 is SNHLY and CDR2 is FYNNEI. Trimming took off 5 bases at V and 2 bases at J, with 10 bases between the two ends.

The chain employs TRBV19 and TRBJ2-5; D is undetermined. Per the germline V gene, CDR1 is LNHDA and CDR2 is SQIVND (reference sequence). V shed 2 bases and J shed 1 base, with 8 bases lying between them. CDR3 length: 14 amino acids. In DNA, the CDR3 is TGTGCCAGTAGTATAAATGGGGTCCAAGAGACCCAGTACTTC. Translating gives CASSINGVQETQYF.

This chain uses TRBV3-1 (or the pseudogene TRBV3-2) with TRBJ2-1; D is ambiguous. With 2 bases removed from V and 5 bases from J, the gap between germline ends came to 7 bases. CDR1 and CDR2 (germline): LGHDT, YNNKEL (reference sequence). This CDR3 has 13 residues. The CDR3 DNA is TGTGCCAGCAGCCAACAAATCAACAATGAGCAGTTCTTC. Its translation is CASSQQINNEQFF.

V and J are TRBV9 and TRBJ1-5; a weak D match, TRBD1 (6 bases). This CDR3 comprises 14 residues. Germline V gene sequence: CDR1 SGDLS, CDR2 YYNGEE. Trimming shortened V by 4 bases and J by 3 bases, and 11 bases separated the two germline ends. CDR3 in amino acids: CASSPTGNNQPQHF. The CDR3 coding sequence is TGTGCCAGCAGCCCGACAGGTAACAATCAGCCCCAGCATTTT.

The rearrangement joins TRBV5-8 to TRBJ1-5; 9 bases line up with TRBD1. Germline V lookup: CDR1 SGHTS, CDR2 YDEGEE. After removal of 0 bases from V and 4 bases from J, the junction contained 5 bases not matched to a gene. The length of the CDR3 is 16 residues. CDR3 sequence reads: CASSLGTGVRNQPQHF. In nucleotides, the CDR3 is TGTGCCAGCAGCTTGGGGACAGGGGTTCGTAATCAGCCCCAGCATTTT. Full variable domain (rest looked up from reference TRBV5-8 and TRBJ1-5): EAGVTQSPTHLIKTRGQQATLRCSPISGHTSVYWYQQALGLGLQFLLWYDEGEERNRGNFPPRFSGRQFPNYSSELNVNALELEDSALYLCASSLGTGVRNQPQHFGDGTRLSIL.

CDR3 region: CASSFPPVYGYTF. CDR3 bases: TGTGCCAGTAGTTTCCCCCCGGTCTATGGCTACACCTTC. The chain employs TRBV19 and TRBJ1-2; D gene ambiguous. V lost 5 bases to trimming and J lost 4 bases, with 11 bases between them. Germline CDR1 reads LNHDA; CDR2 reads SQIVND (reference sequence). The CDR3 contains 13 residues.

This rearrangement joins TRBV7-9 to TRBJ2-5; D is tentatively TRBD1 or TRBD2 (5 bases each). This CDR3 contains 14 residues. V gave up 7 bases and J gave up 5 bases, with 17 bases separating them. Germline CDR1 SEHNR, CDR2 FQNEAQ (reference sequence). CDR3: CASTPPGSQETQYF. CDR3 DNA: TGTGCCAGCACCCCGCCAGGGAGTCAGGAGACCCAGTACTTC.

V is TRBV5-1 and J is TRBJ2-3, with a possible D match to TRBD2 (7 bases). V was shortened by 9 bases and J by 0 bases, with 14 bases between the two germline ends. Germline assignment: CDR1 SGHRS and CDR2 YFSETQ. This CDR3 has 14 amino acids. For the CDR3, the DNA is TGCGCCACCTCGGGGGGCCCAAGCACAGATACGCAGTATTTT. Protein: CATSGGPSTDTQYF.

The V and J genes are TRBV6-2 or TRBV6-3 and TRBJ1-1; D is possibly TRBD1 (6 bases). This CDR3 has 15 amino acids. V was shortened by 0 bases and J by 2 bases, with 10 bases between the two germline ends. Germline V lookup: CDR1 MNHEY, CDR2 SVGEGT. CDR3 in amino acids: CASSYSGGYNTEAFF. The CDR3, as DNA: TGTGCCAGCAGTTACTCTGGGGGCTACAACACTGAAGCTTTCTTT.

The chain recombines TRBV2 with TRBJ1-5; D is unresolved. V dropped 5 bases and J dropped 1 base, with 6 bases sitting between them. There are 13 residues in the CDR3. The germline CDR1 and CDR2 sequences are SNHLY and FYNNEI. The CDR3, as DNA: TGTGCCAGCAGTCCGGGGAGCAATCAGCCCCAGCATTTT. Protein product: CASSPGSNQPQHF.

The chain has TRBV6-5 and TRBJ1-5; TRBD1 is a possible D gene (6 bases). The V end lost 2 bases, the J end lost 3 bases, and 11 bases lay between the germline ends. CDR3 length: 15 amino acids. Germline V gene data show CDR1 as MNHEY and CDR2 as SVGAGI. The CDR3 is CASSYRRDTNQPQHF. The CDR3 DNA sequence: TGTGCCAGCAGTTACCGCCGGGACACCAATCAGCCCCAGCATTTT.

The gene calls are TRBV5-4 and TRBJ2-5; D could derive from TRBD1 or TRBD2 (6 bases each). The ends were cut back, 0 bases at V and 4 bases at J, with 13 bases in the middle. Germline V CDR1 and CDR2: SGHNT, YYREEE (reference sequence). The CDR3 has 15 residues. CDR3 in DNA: TGTGCCAGCAGCTTGGGGGGGGCTGGAGGAGAGACCCAGTACTTC. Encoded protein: CASSLGGAGGETQYF.

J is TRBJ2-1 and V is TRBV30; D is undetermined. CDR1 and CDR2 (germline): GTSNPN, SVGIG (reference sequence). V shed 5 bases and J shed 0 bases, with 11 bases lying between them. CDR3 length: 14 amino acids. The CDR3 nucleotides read TGTGCCTGGGACCGAAGGCTCTCCTACAATGAGCAGTTCTTC. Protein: CAWDRRLSYNEQFF. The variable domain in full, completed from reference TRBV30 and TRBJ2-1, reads SQTIHQWPATLVQPVGSPLSLECTVEGTSNPNLYWYRQAAGRGLQLLFYSVGIGQISSEVPQNLSASRPQDRQFILSSKKLLLSDSGFYLCAWDRRLSYNEQFFGPGTRLTVL.

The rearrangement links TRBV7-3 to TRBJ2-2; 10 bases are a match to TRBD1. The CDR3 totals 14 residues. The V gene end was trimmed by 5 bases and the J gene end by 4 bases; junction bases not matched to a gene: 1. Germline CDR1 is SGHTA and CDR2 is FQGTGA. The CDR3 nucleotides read TGTGCCAGCAGCCGGGACAGGGGCACCGGGGAGCTGTTTTTT. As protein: CASSRDRGTGELFF.